The present entry profiles one TCR beta chain with its context. The data are from a study of shared clonotypes between healthy human individuals. The table came from immunoSEQ multiplex PCR; TCRdb's copy has only in-frame clones and leaves some out. The data contain under 1,100,000 clones, roughly 80% of them seen just once; the ten biggest clones take up roughly 1.4%. V lost 5 bases, J lost 7 bases, and 17 bases lay in between. There are 14 residues in the CDR3. CDR1 is LNHDA, CDR2 SQIVND, per germline (reference sequence). Sequenced: memory CD4+ T cells sorted from blood. Subset of the sample: CD45RA-negative fraction. The receptor's source is a man younger than 35 in good health. The chain carries TRBV19 and TRBJ1-2; D uncertain. The CDR3 is CASSPAGPGPGYTF. CDR3 sequence (DNA): TGTGCCAGTAGTCCGGCAGGACCGGGTCCTGGCTACACCTTC.